The 10 T cell receptor gamma chains given below trace back to one sample, sequenced in a study of gamma-delta T cells after stem cell transplantation. TCRdb redid clone calling on the RT-PCR reads using CATT. Of 450 to 550 gamma-chain clones listed, 68% are singletons. The specimen sequenced was gamma-delta T cells. The receptors come from a human donor. It is not recorded whose cells these are; they may come from a transplant donor.

Comment on this clone: This likely traces to a read error, being one base from a far larger clone. The V gene corresponds to TRGV3; no J gene was called. Germline CDR1 is VTNTFY and CDR2 is YDVSTARD (reference sequence). This CDR3 contains 13 residues. The chain's CDR3 is CATWDRRNYKKIF. In DNA form, the CDR3 reads TGTGCCACCTGGGACAGGCGAAATTATAAGAAAATCTTT.

V gene TRGV9 combines with J gene TRGJP. No J gene was available from TCRdb, and it was assigned here by a germline match of the DNA. The CDR3 extends over 18 amino acids. Losses at the gene ends were 4 bases for V and 4 bases for J; bases not matched to a gene: 10. Germline V gene lookup returns CDR1 GITISATS and CDR2 ISYDGTV (reference sequence). The CDR3: CALWDGGFQELGKKIKVF. CDR3 nucleotide sequence: TGTGCCTTGTGGGATGGGGGGTTTCAAGAGTTGGGCAAAAAAATCAAGGTATTT.

Comments on this clone: Only one base separates this from a far larger clonotype, so it likely reflects a read error. Other DNA sequences in the sample encode the same CDR3. The rearrangement joins TRGV3 to TRGJ1 or TRGJ2. The CDR3 length is 13 residues. Germline V CDR1 and CDR2: VTNTFY, YDVSTARD (reference sequence). CDR3 DNA sequence: TGTGCCACCTGGGACAGGCGAAATTATAAGAAACTCTTC. Translating it yields CATWDRRNYKKLF.

With respect to this clone: At one end, the junction sequence differs from germline, possibly due to a read error. The J gene is TRGJP, the V gene TRGV9. The J gene, missing from TCRdb, was assigned here through DNA to germline matching. CDR3 size: 15 residues. Germline lookup yields CDR1 GITISATS and CDR2 ISYDGTV (reference sequence). CDR3 DNA: TGTGCCTTGTGGGAGGAAGAGTTGGGCAAAAAAAACAAGGTATTT. Amino acid sequence: CALWEEELGKKNKVF.

Points on this clone: This same CDR3 is encoded by further DNA sequences in the sample. The V gene is TRGV9, the J gene TRGJP. Germline matching of the DNA provided the J gene here, since TCRdb leaves it blank. This CDR3 region has 16 residues. The V and J ends lost 0 bases and 7 bases, in that order; junction bases with no gene match: 3. Germline CDR1 reads GITISATS; CDR2 reads ISYDGTV (reference sequence). The CDR3, as DNA: TGTGCCTTGTGGGAGGTGCCGGAGTTGGGCAAAAAAATCAAGGTATTT. Translating gives CALWEVPELGKKIKVF.

With regard to this clone: Within the sample, other DNA sequences also encode this same CDR3. CDR3 protein: CALWESQELGKKIKVF. The CDR3 bases are TGTGCCTTGTGGGAGTCCCAAGAGTTGGGCAAAAAAATCAAGGTATTT. The chain has TRGV9 and TRGJP. No J gene is reported in TCRdb; it was inferred here by comparing the DNA with germline. V was pared by 3 bases and J by 4 bases, with 3 bases of the junction left unmatched. CDR1 GITISATS and CDR2 ISYDGTV come from the germline V gene (reference sequence). This CDR3 region has 16 residues.

The CDR3: CATWDGSYKKLF. DNA for the CDR3: TGTGCCACCTGGGATGGCTCTTATAAGAAACTCTTT. The rearrangement uses TRGV4 and TRGJ1 or TRGJ2. Assignment of the J gene here rests on matching the DNA to germline, because TCRdb gives none. The J segment lost 6 bases and the V segment lost 1 base, leaving 3 bases of the junction unmatched. The CDR3 totals 12 residues. CDR1 and CDR2 (germline): EGSTGY, YDSYTSSV.

The chain is built from TRGV8 and TRGJ1 or TRGJ2. The J gene is absent in TCRdb and was assigned here via DNA matching to germline. The CDR3 length is 16 residues. Germline values: CDR1 VENAVY, CDR2 YDSYNSRV. V shed 3 bases, J shed 0 bases, and the junction held 11 bases outside the gene matches. The CDR3 sequence is CATWDFTLSNYYKKLF. In DNA, the CDR3 is TGTGCCACCTGGGATTTCACCCTATCGAATTATTATAAGAAACTCTTT.

V and J are TRGV9 and TRGJ1 or TRGJ2. The J gene was not available in TCRdb and was assigned here by matching the DNA to germline segments. The CDR3 is made up of 13 amino acids. J lost 4 bases, V lost 0 bases, and 3 bases had no gene match. Per germline, CDR1 GITISATS and CDR2 ISYDGTV (reference sequence). The CDR3 sequence: CALWEVRYYKKLF. CDR3 DNA: TGTGCCTTGTGGGAGGTGCGGTATTATAAGAAACTCTTT.

Here the J gene is TRGJP2 and the V gene is not called. CDR3 length equals 15 residues. CDR3 sequence: CATWDGLGSDWIKTF. As DNA, the CDR3 is TGTGCCACCTGGGACGGGCTGGGTAGTGATTGGATCAAGACGTTT.